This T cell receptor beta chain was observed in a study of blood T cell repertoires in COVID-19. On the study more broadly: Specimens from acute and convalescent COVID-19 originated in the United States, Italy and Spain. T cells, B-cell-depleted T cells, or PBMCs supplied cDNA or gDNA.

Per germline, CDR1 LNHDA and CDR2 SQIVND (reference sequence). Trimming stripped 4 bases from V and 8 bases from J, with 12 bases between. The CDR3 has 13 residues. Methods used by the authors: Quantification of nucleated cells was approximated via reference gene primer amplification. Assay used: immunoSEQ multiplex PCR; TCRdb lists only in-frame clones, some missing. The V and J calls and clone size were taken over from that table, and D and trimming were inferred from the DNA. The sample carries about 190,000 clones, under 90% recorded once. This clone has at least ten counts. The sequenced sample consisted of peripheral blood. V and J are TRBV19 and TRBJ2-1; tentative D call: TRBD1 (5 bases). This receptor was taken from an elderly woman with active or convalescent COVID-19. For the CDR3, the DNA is TGTGCCAGTAGTAACAGGCCTAGGGATGAGCAGTTCTTC. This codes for CASSNRPRDEQFF. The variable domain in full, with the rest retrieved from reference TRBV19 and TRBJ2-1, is DGGITQSPKYLFRKEGQNVTLSCEQNLNHDAMYWYRQDPGQGLRLIYYSQIVNDFQKGDIAEGYSVSREKKESFPLTVTSAQKNPTAFYLCASSNRPRDEQFFGPGTRLTVL.